This T cell receptor beta chain was retrieved from a study of T cell repertoires in cytomegalovirus infection. Notes on the study in general: Clonotype analysis showed dominance of the ex vivo response by HLA-C-restricted CMV-specific TCR beta clonotypes.

A single record per CDR3 protein comes from TCRdb applying MiXCR to the reads. Among about 250,000 distinct CDR3 sequences listed, 6% to 8% were seen once. The CDR3 is 15 residues long. V dropped 7 bases and J dropped 4; count of bases not matched to a gene: 14. CDR1 and CDR2 (germline): SQVTM, ANQGSEA. This clonotype was seen a handful of times. Its matching antigen is unknown. The chain links TRBV29-1 to TRBJ2-3; 7 nucleotides agree with TRBD2. Source material: PBMCs. This receptor was obtained from a human donor in good health (CMV status not recorded). Some clones in this sample may be carry-over from other donors' samples. CDR3 residues: CSAVTRLAVADTQYF. In DNA form, the CDR3 reads TGCAGCGCTGTGACTCGGCTAGCGGTGGCAGATACGCAGTATTTT.